This TCR beta chain was documented in a study of blood T cell repertoires in COVID-19. Study-level background: PBMCs, B-cell-depleted T cells, or T cells were the source of the cDNA or gDNA that made up the material.

J was trimmed by 4 bases and V by 2 bases; bases with no gene match: 10. Germline-derived CDR1 and CDR2 are MGHRA and YSYEKL. The CDR3 consists of 16 residues. A single count supports this clone. TCRdb's table, derived via immunoSEQ multiplex PCR, lists solely in-frame clones and lacks some. The repertoire includes 30,000 to 35,000 clones, about 89% of them detected once, and 44% sits in the top ten. This rearrangement joins TRBV4-1 to TRBJ1-2; 7 positions match TRBD1. Sample: peripheral blood. This receptor was taken from a human donor in a cohort sampled during active COVID-19. In DNA form, the CDR3 reads TGCGCCAGCAGCCAAACAGGACAGGTTTCCTTCTATGGCTACACCTTC. Its protein is CASSQTGQVSFYGYTF.